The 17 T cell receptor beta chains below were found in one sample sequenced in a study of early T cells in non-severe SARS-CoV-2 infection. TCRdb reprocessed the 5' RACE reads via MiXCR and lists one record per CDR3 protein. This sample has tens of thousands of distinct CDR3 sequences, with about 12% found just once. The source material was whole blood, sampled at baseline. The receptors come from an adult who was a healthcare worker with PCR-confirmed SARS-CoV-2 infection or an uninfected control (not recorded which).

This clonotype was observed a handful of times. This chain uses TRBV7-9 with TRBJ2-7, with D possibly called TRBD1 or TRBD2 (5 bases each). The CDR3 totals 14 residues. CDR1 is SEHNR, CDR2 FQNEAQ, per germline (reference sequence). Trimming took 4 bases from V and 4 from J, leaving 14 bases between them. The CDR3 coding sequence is TGTGCCAGCAGCTCGGGGCGGCCCCCTTACGAGCAGTACTTC. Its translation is CASSSGRPPYEQYF.

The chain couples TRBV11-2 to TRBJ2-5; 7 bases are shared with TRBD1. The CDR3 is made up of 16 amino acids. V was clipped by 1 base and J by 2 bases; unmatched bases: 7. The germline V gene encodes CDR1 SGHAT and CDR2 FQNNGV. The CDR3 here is CASSLVTGATQETQYF. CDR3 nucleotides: TGTGCCAGCAGCTTAGTTACAGGGGCGACGCAAGAGACCCAGTACTTC.

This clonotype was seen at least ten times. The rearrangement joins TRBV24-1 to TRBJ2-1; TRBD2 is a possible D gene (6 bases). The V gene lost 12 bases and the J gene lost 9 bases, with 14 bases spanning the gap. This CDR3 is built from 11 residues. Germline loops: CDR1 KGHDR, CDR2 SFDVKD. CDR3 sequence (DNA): TGTGCCGCCGGGAGTCAGGGTGAGCAGTTCTTC. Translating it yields CAAGSQGEQFF.

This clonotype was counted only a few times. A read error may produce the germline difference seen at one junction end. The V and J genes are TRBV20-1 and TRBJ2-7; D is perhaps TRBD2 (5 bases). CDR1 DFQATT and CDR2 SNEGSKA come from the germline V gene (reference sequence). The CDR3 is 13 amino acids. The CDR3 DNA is TGCAGTACTAGAGCCCCTTGGGGATACGAGCAGTACTTC. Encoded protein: CSTRAPWGYEQYF.

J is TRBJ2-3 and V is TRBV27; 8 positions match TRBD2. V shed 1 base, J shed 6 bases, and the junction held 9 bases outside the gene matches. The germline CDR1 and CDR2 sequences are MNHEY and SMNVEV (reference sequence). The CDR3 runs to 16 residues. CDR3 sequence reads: CASSLYPPGGRDTQYF. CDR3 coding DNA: TGTGCCAGCAGTTTATATCCCCCGGGAGGGAGGGATACGCAGTATTTT.

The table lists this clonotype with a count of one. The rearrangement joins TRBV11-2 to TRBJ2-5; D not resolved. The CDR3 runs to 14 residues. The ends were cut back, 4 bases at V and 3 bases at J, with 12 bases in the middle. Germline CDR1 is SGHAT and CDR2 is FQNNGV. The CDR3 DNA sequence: TGTGCCAGCAGCTCCGCCCAGACAAAAGAGACCCAGTACTTC. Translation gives CASSSAQTKETQYF.

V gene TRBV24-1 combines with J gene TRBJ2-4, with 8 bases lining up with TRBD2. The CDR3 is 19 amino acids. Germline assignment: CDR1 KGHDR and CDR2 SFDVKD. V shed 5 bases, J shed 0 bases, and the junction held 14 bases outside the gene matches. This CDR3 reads CATSGRTSGNQLAKNIQYF. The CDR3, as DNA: TGTGCCACCAGTGGCCGAACTAGCGGTAATCAACTAGCCAAAAACATTCAGTACTTC.

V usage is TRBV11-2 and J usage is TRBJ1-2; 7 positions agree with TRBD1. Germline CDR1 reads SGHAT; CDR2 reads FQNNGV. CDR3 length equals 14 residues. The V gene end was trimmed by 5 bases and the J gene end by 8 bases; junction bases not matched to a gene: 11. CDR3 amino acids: CASSPTGVSTGYTF. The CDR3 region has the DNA TGTGCCAGCAGCCCAACAGGGGTTTCGACCGGCTACACCTTC. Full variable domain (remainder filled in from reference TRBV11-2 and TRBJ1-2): EAGVAQSPRYKIIEKRQSVAFWCNPISGHATLYWYQQILGQGPKLLIQFQNNGVVDDSQLPKDRFSAERLKGVDSTLKIQPAKLEDSAVYLCASSPTGVSTGYTFGSGTRLTVV.

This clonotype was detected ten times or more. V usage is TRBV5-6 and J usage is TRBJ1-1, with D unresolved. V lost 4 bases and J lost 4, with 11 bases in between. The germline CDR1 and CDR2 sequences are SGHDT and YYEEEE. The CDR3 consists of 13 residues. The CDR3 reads CASSRPGTTEAFF. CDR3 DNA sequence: TGTGCCAGCAGCCGGCCCGGTACCACTGAAGCTTTCTTT.

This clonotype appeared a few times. The DNA for the CDR3 is TGCAGTGCTAGAGCCTCAACCCAGTACTTC. It is translated as CSARASTQYF. The rearrangement links TRBV20-1 to TRBJ2-5, with D unclear. Per germline, CDR1 DFQATT and CDR2 SNEGSKA (reference sequence). The V and J ends lost 1 base and 8 bases respectively, with 5 bases between them. CDR3 length: 10 residues.

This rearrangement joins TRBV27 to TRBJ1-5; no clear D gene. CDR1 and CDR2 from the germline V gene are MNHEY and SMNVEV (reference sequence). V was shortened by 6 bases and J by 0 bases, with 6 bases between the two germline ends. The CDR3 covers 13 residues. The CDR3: CASRAHSNQPQHF. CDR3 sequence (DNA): TGTGCCAGCAGAGCACATAGCAATCAGCCCCAGCATTTT.

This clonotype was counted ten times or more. The CDR3 coding sequence is TGTGCCAGCAGGTACGTCAGGGAGTGGACTGAAGCTTTCTTT. Its translation: CASRYVREWTEAFF. V gene TRBV28 combines with J gene TRBJ1-1; D might be TRBD1 (5 bases). Germline lookup yields CDR1 MDHEN and CDR2 SYDVKM. V lost 6 bases and J lost 5, with 16 bases in between. The CDR3 has 14 amino acids.

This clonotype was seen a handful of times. The CDR3 DNA follows: TGTGCCAGCAGCTTAGGGGCCTCGAGACAGGGCTACTTGGATGAGCAGTTCTTC. Its translation is CASSLGASRQGYLDEQFF. The chain employs TRBV11-2 and TRBJ2-1; 7 nucleotides line up with TRBD1. The CDR3 has 18 amino acids. Germline loops: CDR1 SGHAT, CDR2 FQNNGV. The trim removed 1 base at V and 8 bases at J, leaving 17 bases unmatched.

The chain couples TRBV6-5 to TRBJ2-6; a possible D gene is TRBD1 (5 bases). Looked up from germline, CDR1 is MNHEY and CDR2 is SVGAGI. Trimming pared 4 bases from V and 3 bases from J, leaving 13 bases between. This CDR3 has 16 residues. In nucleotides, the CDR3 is TGTGCCAGCAGTTTTAGGGGATTGCATGGGGCCAACGTCCTGACTTTC. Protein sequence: CASSFRGLHGANVLTF.

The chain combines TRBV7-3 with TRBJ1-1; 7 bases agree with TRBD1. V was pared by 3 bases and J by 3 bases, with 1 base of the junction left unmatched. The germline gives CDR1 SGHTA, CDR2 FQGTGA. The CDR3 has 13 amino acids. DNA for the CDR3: TGTGCCAGCAGCTTCGACAGGGACACTGAAGCTTTCTTT. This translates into CASSFDRDTEAFF.

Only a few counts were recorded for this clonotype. CDR3 DNA sequence: TGTGCCAGCAGCAAGACAGGGGGCGCTGGGTATGGCTACACCTTC. The encoded protein is CASSKTGGAGYGYTF. V is TRBV7-3 and J is TRBJ1-2; 10 positions agree with TRBD1. The CDR3 is 15 residues long. The germline CDR1 and CDR2 sequences are SGHTA and FQGTGA. Trimming at V came to 5 bases and at J to 5 bases, leaving 8 bases not matched to a gene. The full variable domain, completed using reference TRBV7-3 and TRBJ1-2, is GAGVSQTPSNKVTEKGKYVELRCDPISGHTALYWYRQSLGQGPEFLIYFQGTGAADDSGLPNDRFFAVRPEGSVSTLKIQRTERGDSAVYLCASSKTGGAGYGYTFGSGTRLTVV.

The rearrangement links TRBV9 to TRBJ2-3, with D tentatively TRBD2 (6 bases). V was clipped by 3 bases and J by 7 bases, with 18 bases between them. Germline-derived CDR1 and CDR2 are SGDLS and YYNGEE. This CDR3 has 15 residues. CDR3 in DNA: TGTGCCAGCAGCGCGTCGGGAGTCCCCCTGAATACGCAGTATTTT. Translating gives CASSASGVPLNTQYF.